Listed here are 19 T cell receptor beta chains from one sample, sequenced in a study of CD8+CD57+ T cells in acquired aplastic anemia. CDR3 and TCR beta VDJ profiling relied on genomic DNA as the template. TCRdb re-analysed the reads in MiXCR, keeping a single row per CDR3 protein. The sample shows under 500,000 distinct CDR3 sequences, about a third of them seen only once. All sequencing subjects had displayed CD8+CD57+ cell expansion on flow cytometry. The source material was sorted CD4+, CD8+, or CD8+CD57+ T cells (not recorded which) from PBMCs. Receptors were obtained from a human donor with aplastic anemia.

This clonotype came up a few times. The chain couples TRBV14 to TRBJ1-1; D not resolved. Trimming stripped 0 bases from V and 9 bases from J, with 14 bases between. CDR1 and CDR2 (germline): SGHDN, FVKESK. The CDR3 runs 14 residues. For the CDR3, the DNA is TGTGCCAGCAGCCAAGACTCACTTAGTATGAAAGCTTTCTTT. Its translation is CASSQDSLSMKAFF.

This clonotype was picked up many times. This chain joins TRBV29-1 and TRBJ2-1, with 8 bases that match TRBD1. Germline assignment: CDR1 SQVTM and CDR2 ANQGSEA. The CDR3 sequence is 14 residues long. The trim removed 6 bases at V and 9 bases at J, leaving 13 bases unmatched. The DNA of the CDR3 is TGCAGCGTCCGCGACAGGGGTGGATCAAGTGAGCAGTTCTTC. Its protein product is CSVRDRGGSSEQFF.

The rearrangement uses TRBV6-2 or TRBV6-3 and TRBJ2-1, with D perhaps matching TRBD1 (6 bases). The CDR3 is made up of 11 amino acids. The germline V and J ends were trimmed by 5 bases and 10 bases, with 9 bases remaining between them. Germline CDR1 reads MNHEY; CDR2 reads SVGEGT. The CDR3 DNA follows: TGTGCCAGCAGTCAGGGGTCGGAGCAGTTCTTC. Protein product: CASSQGSEQFF.

Many counts were recorded for this clonotype. CDR3 protein: CASSEPGPSYEQYF. The CDR3, as DNA: TGCGCCAGCAGTGAACCAGGGCCCTCCTACGAGCAGTACTTC. The chain combines TRBV10-2 with TRBJ2-7, with a weak D call TRBD1 (5 bases). This CDR3 has 14 residues. Germline V CDR1 and CDR2: WSHSY, SAAADI. Trimming removed 3 bases at V and 0 bases at J, with 9 bases between.

This clonotype was picked up many times. The V call is TRBV19, the J call TRBJ2-7; a weak D match, TRBD1 (5 bases). The CDR3 is 13 amino acids. V lost 8 bases and J lost 0, with 11 bases in between. Germline V gene sequence: CDR1 LNHDA, CDR2 SQIVND (reference sequence). CDR3 nucleotide sequence: TGTGCCAGTGCAGGGCTCAGCTCCTACGAGCAGTACTTC. Translation: CASAGLSSYEQYF.

Comments on this clonotype: A much bigger clone sits one base away, suggesting this may be a read error. The chain carries TRBV6-2 or TRBV6-3 and TRBJ1-6; D is unresolved. Trimming pared 0 bases from V and 14 bases from J, leaving 8 bases between. CDR1 and CDR2 (germline): MNHEY, SVGEGT. This CDR3 contains 12 residues. CDR3 DNA sequence: TGTGCCAGCAGTTACTCGCGGACGGCCCTCCACTTT. Protein: CASSYSRTALHF.

This chain links TRBV10-1 with TRBJ1-3; D uncertain. The CDR3 has 14 amino acids. V was trimmed by 10 bases and J by 0 bases, leaving 13 bases between them. Germline CDR1 WNHNN, CDR2 SYGVQD (reference sequence). CDR3 in DNA: TGCGCCATCAGCTTCGGTAGCTCTGGAAACACCATATATTTT. Translating it yields CAISFGSSGNTIYF.

The gene calls are TRBV10-3 and TRBJ1-2; 7 bases are a match to TRBD1. Looked up from germline, CDR1 is ENHRY and CDR2 is SYGVKD. J lost 5 bases, V lost 4 bases, and 7 bases had no gene match. The CDR3 contains 14 residues. DNA of the CDR3: TGTGCCATCAGTGGACAGGGATCCGAGTATGGCTACACCTTC. It is translated as CAISGQGSEYGYTF.

This clonotype has just a few counts. The J gene is TRBJ1-2, the V gene TRBV25-1; the D gene is possibly TRBD1 (5 bases). CDR1 MGHDK and CDR2 SYGVNS come from the germline V gene. This CDR3 comprises 14 residues. The germline V and J ends were trimmed by 6 bases and 2 bases, with 13 bases remaining between them. CDR3 in DNA: TGTGCCAGCAGACCTACTGGGACCAACTATGGCTACACCTTC. It yields the protein CASRPTGTNYGYTF.

This clonotype appeared a few times. The chain recombines TRBV9 with TRBJ2-1; D is unresolved. Germline assignment: CDR1 SGDLS and CDR2 YYNGEE. This CDR3 has 16 amino acids. V shed 0 bases and J shed 6 bases, with 16 bases lying between them. Written as DNA, the CDR3 is TGTGCCAGCAGCGTAGGGTCCTTGGGCTCAACCAATGAGCAGTTCTTC. Its translation is CASSVGSLGSTNEQFF.

The chain joins TRBV7-3 to TRBJ2-1; TRBD2 matches 7 bases. V dropped 5 bases and J dropped 7; count of bases not matched to a gene: 8. The V gene's germline CDR1 is SGHTA and CDR2 FQGTGA. This CDR3 region has 14 residues. CDR3 DNA sequence: TGTGCCAGCAGCGGCGGGAGTCAACGGAATGAGCAGTTCTTC. It yields the protein CASSGGSQRNEQFF.

With respect to this clonotype: In this CDR3 the conserved last residue, phenylalanine or tryptophan, is missing, so a read error is likely. V and J are TRBV7-9 and TRBJ1-1; D unresolved. V dropped 7 bases and J dropped 1 base, with 10 bases sitting between them. CDR3 length: 13 residues. The germline CDR1 and CDR2 sequences are SEHNR and FQNEAQ (reference sequence). Here the CDR3 DNA reads TGTGCCAGCACCGGGGTTGCGAACACTGAAGCTTTCTTA. This gives the protein CASTGVANTEAFL.

This clonotype was observed many times. The V call is TRBV15, the J call TRBJ2-1; no reliable D call. Between the trimmed V and J ends, which lost 9 bases and 0 bases, there was a span of 18 bases. Per the germline V gene, CDR1 is LNHNV and CDR2 is YYDKDF (reference sequence). This CDR3 spans 16 amino acids. CDR3 in DNA: TGTGCCACAACCTTCTTCGGTGTGAGCTCCTACAATGAGCAGTTCTTC. Its translation: CATTFFGVSSYNEQFF.

This chain joins TRBV15 and TRBJ2-1, with 8 bases lining up with TRBD1. This CDR3 region has 16 residues. Germline trimming cut 0 bases from V and 8 bases from J; bases unmatched to any gene: 9. Per germline, CDR1 LNHNV and CDR2 YYDKDF (reference sequence). The CDR3 spells CATSRDRAGGRDEQFF. Written as DNA, the CDR3 is TGTGCCACCAGCAGAGATAGGGCAGGGGGCAGGGATGAGCAGTTCTTC.

V and J are TRBV7-2 and TRBJ2-1; D assignment may be TRBD1 or TRBD2 (5 bases each). The ends were cut back, 8 bases at V and 9 bases at J, with 11 bases in the middle. This CDR3 contains 11 residues. Germline-derived CDR1 and CDR2 are SGHTA and FQGNSA. CDR3 nucleotide sequence: TGTGCCAGCGAGGGGCCCAGTGAGCAGTTCTTC. Protein: CASEGPSEQFF.

This clonotype was seen only a few times. CDR3 protein: CAWSGGHSTDTQYF. CDR3 DNA: TGTGCCTGGAGTGGTGGCCATAGCACAGATACGCAGTATTTT. This chain uses TRBV30 with TRBJ2-3; D unresolved. V lost 1 base and J 0 bases, leaving 8 bases between the germline ends. The CDR3 totals 14 residues. Germline lookup yields CDR1 GTSNPN and CDR2 SVGIG (reference sequence).

V gene TRBV11-2 combines with J gene TRBJ2-7; 12 nucleotides agree with TRBD2. V was pared by 6 bases and J by 2 bases, with 5 bases of the junction left unmatched. The CDR3 length is 15 residues. The V gene's germline CDR1 is SGHAT and CDR2 FQNNGV. The CDR3, as DNA: TGTGCCAGCAGTTCTTCTAGCGGGAGGGCCTACGAGCAGTACTTC. It is translated as CASSSSSGRAYEQYF.

The chain uses TRBV20-1 and TRBJ1-6; D is unclear. The CDR3 covers 17 residues. The ends were cut back, 0 bases at V and 0 bases at J, with 12 bases in the middle. The germline gives CDR1 DFQATT, CDR2 SNEGSKA (reference sequence). The DNA for the CDR3 is TGCAGTGCTAGAGATCACCTGGGAAGCTCCTATAATTCACCCCTCCACTTT. Its translation is CSARDHLGSSYNSPLHF.

The chain couples TRBV20-1 to TRBJ1-5; TRBD1 matches 7 bases. The CDR3 contains 15 residues. Germline loops: CDR1 DFQATT, CDR2 SNEGSKA (reference sequence). J was trimmed by 0 bases and V by 5 bases; bases with no gene match: 7. CDR3 DNA: TGCAGTGCTGTGACAGGGAGGGGTAGCAATCAGCCCCAGCATTTT. Amino acid sequence: CSAVTGRGSNQPQHF.